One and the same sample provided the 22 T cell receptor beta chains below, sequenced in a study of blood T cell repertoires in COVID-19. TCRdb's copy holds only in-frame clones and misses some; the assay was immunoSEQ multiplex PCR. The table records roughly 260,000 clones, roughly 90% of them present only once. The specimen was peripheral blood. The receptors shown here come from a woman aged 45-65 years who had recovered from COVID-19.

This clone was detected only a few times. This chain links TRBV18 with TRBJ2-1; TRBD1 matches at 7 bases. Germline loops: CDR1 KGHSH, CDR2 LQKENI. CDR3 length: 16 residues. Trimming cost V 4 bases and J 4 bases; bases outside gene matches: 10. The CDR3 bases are TGTGCCAGCTCACGAACAGGACAGGTATTATACAATGAGCAGTTCTTC. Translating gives CASSRTGQVLYNEQFF.

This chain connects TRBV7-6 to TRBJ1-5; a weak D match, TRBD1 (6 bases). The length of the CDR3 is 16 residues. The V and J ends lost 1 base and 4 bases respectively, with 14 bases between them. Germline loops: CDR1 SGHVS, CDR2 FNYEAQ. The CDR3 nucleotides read TGTGCCAGCAGCTTAGGGAACCGGGACACAAATCAGCCCCAGCATTTT. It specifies CASSLGNRDTNQPQHF.

As DNA, the CDR3 is TGTGCCAGCAGCTTAAGTGCGGCAGAAAGCCTGGGCTACACCTTC. This codes for CASSLSAAESLGYTF. This chain links TRBV7-9 with TRBJ1-2; D is unresolved. V was clipped by 2 bases and J by 8 bases, with 18 bases between them. The CDR3 totals 15 residues. Germline CDR1 is SEHNR and CDR2 is FQNEAQ (reference sequence).

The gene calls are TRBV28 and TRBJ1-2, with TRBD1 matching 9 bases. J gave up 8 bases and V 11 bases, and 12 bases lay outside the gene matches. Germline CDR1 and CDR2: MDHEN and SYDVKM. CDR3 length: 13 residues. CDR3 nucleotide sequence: TGTGCCTGCAAGGGCGGGACAGGGCACGGCTACACCTTC. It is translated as CACKGGTGHGYTF.

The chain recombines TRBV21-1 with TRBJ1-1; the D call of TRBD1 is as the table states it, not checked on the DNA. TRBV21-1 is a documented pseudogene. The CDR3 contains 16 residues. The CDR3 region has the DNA TGTGCCAGCAGCAAAGGGCCCTCAGGTACGGACACTGAAGCTTTCTTT. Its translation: CASSKGPSGTDTEAFF.

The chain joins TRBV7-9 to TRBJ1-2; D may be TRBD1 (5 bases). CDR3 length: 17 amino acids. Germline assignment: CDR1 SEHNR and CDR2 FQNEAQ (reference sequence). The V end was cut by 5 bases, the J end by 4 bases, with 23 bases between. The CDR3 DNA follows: TGTGCCAGCAGCCCCTTTGGCAGGGAAATTCTGGGCTATGGCTACACCTTC. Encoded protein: CASSPFGREILGYGYTF.

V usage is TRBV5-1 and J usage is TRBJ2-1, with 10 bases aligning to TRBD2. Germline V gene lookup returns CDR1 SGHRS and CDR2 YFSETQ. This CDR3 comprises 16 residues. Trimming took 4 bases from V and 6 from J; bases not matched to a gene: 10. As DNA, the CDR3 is TGCGCCAGCAGCACCTTAGCGGGAGGTATGACCAATGAGCAGTTCTTC. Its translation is CASSTLAGGMTNEQFF.

The CDR3 reads CASSSRQGGFDNEQFF. DNA for the CDR3: TGTGCCAGCAGTTCACGACAGGGTGGTTTCGACAATGAGCAGTTCTTC. The chain carries TRBV6-7 and TRBJ2-1; TRBD1 aligns across 7 bases. TRBV6-7 has ORF status, its function being uncertain. The CDR3 contains 16 residues. V was pared by 4 bases and J by 5 bases, with 11 bases of the junction left unmatched.

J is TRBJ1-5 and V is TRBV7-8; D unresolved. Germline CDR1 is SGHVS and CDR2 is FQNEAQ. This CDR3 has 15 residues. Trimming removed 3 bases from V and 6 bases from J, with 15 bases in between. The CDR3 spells CASSLAHAGSQPQHF. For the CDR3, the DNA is TGTGCCAGCAGCTTGGCCCACGCGGGGAGTCAGCCCCAGCATTTT.

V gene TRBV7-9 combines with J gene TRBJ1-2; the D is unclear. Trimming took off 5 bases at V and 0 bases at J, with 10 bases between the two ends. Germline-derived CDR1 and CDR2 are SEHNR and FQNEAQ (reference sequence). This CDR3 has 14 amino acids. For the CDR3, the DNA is TGTGCCAGCAGCCGTTTAGACACTAACTATGGCTACACCTTC. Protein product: CASSRLDTNYGYTF.

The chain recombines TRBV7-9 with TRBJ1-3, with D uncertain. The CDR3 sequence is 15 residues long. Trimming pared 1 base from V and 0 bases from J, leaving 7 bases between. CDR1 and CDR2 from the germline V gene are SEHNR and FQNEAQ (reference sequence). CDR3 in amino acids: CASSLGESSGNTIYF. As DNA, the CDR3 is TGTGCCAGCAGCTTAGGGGAGAGCTCTGGAAACACCATATATTTT.

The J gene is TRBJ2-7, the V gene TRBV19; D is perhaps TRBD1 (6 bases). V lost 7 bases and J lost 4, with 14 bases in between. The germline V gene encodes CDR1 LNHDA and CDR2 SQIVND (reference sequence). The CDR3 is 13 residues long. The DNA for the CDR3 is TGTGCCAGTACCTCCCAAGGGGGATACGAGCAGTACTTC. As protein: CASTSQGGYEQYF.

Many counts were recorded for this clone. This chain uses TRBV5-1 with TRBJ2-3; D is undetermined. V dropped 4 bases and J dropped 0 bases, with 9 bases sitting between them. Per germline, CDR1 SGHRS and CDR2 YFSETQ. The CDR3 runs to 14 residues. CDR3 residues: CASSTAMSTDTQYF. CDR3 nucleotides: TGCGCCAGCAGCACAGCAATGAGCACAGATACGCAGTATTTT.

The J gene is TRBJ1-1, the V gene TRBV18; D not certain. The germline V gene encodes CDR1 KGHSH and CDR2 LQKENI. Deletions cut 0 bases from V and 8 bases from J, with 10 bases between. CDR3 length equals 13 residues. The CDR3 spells CASSPPLRMEAFF. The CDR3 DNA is TGTGCCAGCTCACCACCGCTGCGGATGGAAGCTTTCTTT.

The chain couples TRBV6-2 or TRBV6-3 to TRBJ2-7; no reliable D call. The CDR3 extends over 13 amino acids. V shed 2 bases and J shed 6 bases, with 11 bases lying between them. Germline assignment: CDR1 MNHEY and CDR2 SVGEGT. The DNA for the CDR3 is TGTGCCAGCAGTTACCGCTGGCCCGCCGAGCAGTACTTC. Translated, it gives CASSYRWPAEQYF.

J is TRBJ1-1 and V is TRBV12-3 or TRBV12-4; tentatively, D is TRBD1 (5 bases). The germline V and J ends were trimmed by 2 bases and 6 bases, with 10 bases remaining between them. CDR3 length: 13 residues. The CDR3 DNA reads TGTGCCAGCAGTTTACGGGGGTTCGCTGAAGCTTTCTTT. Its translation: CASSLRGFAEAFF.

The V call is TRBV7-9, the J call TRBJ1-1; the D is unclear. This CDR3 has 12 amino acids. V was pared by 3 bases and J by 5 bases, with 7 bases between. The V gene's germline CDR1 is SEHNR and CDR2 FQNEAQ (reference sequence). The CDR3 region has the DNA TGTGCCAGCAGCTTTCAGACTACTGAAGCTTTCTTT. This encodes CASSFQTTEAFF.

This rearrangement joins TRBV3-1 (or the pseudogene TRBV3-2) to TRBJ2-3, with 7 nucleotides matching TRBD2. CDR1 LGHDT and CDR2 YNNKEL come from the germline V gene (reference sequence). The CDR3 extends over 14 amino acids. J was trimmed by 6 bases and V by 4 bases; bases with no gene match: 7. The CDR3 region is CASSPPGLKDTQYF. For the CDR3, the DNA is TGTGCCAGCAGCCCACCGGGACTAAAGGATACGCAGTATTTT.

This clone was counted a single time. As DNA, the CDR3 is TGTGCCAGCTCACCGATTGAGGGGGCTAACTATGGCTACACCTTC. Its protein is CASSPIEGANYGYTF. The V call is TRBV18, the J call TRBJ1-2, with D maybe TRBD1 (6 bases). Trimming took 3 bases from V and 0 from J, leaving 11 bases between them. Germline values: CDR1 KGHSH, CDR2 LQKENI. This CDR3 region has 15 residues.

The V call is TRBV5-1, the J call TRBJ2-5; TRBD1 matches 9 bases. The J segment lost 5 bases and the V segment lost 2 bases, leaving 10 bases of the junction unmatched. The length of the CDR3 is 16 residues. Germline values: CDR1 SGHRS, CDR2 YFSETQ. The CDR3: CASSLQGAPSGETQYF. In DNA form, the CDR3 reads TGCGCCAGCAGCTTACAGGGGGCACCCTCCGGGGAGACCCAGTACTTC.

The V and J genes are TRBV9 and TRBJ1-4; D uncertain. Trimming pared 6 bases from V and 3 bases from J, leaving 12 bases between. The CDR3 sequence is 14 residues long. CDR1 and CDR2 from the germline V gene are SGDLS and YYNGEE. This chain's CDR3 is CASTPSLANEKLFF. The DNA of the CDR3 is TGTGCCAGCACCCCGTCTCTCGCTAATGAAAAACTGTTTTTT.

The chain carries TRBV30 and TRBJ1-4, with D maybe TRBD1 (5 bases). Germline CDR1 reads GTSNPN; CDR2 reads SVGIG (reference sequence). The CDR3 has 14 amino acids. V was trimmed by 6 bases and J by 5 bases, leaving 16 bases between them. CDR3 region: CACTRGGLNEKLFF. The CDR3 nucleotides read TGTGCCTGTACGCGGGGGGGACTGAATGAAAAACTGTTTTTT.